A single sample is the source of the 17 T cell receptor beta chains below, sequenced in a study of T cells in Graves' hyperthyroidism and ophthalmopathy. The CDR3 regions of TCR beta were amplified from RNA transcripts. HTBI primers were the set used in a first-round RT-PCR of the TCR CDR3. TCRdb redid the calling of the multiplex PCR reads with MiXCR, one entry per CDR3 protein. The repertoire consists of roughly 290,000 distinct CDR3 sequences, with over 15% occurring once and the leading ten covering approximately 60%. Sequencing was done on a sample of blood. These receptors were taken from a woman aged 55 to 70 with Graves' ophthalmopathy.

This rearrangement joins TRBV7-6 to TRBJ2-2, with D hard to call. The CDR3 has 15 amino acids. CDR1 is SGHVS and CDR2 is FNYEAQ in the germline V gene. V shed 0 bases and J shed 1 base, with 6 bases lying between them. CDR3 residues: CASSLALVNTGELFF. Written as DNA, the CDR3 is TGTGCCAGCAGCTTAGCGCTAGTGAACACCGGGGAGCTGTTTTTT. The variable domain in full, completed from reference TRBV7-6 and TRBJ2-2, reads GAGVSQSPRYKVTKRGQDVALRCDPISGHVSLYWYRQALGQGPEFLTYFNYEAQQDKSGLPNDRFSAERPEGSISTLTIQRTEQRDSAMYRCASSLALVNTGELFFGEGSRLTVL.

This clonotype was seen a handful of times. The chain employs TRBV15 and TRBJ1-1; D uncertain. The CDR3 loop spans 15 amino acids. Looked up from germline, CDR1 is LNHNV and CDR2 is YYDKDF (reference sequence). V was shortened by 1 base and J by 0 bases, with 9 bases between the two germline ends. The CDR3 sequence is CATSRAEGMNTEAFF. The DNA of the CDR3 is TGTGCCACCAGCAGAGCAGAAGGGATGAACACTGAAGCTTTCTTT.

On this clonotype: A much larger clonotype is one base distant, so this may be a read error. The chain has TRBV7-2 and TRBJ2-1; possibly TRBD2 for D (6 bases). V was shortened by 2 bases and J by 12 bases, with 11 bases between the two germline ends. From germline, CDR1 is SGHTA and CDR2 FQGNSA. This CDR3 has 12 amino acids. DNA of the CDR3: TGTGCCAGCAGCTTATTGCGGGACGCGCAGTTCTTC. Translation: CASSLLRDAQFF.

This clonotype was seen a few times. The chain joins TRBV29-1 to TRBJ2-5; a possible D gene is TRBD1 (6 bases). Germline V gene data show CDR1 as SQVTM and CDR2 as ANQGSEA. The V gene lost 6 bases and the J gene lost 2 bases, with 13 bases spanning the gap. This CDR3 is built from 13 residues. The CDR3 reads CSVMGAGQETQYF. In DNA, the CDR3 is TGCAGCGTGATGGGGGCAGGGCAAGAGACCCAGTACTTC.

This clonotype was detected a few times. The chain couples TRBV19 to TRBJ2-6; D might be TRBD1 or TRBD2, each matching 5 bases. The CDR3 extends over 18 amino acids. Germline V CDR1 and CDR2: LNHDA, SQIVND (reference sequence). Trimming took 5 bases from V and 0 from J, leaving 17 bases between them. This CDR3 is CASSPDRDGASGANVLTF. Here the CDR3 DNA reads TGTGCCAGTAGTCCCGATAGGGACGGCGCCTCTGGGGCCAACGTCCTGACTTTC. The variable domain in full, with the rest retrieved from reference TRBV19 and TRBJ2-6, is DGGITQSPKYLFRKEGQNVTLSCEQNLNHDAMYWYRQDPGQGLRLIYYSQIVNDFQKGDIAEGYSVSREKKESFPLTVTSAQKNPTAFYLCASSPDRDGASGANVLTFGAGSRLTVL.

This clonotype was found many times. The CDR3 is CASSPRGQGKETQYF. The CDR3 bases are TGTGCCAGCAGTCCCAGGGGACAGGGGAAAGAGACCCAGTACTTC. The genes are TRBV28 and TRBJ2-5; 10 bases agree with TRBD1. The CDR3 spans 15 residues. CDR1 and CDR2 (germline): MDHEN, SYDVKM. V shed 5 bases, J shed 3 bases, and the junction held 6 bases outside the gene matches.

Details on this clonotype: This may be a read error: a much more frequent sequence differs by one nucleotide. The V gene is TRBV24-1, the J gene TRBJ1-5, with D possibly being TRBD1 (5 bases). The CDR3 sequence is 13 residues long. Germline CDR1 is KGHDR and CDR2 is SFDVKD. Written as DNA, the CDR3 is TGTGCCACCAGCCAGGGTAGTAATCAGCGCCAGCATTTT. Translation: CATSQGSNQRQHF.

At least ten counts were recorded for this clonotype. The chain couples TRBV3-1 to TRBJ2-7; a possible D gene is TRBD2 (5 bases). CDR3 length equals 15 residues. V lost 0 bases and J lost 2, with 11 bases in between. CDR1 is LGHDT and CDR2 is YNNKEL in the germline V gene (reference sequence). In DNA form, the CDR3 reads TGTGCCAGCAGCCAAGATCTAGTACTAGCCTACGAGCAGTACTTC. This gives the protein CASSQDLVLAYEQYF.

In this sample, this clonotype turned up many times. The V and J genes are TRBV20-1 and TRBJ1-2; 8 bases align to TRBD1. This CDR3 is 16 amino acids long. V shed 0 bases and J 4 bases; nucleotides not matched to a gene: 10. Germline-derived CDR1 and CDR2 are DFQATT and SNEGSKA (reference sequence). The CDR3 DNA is TGCAGTGCTAGAGATTTAGGACAGGGTAGGCTCTATGGCTACACCTTC. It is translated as CSARDLGQGRLYGYTF.

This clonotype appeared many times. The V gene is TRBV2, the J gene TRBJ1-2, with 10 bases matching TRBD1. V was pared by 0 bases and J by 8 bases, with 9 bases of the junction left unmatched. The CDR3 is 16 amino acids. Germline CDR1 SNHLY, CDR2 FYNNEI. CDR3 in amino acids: CASSEAPGQGPYGYTF. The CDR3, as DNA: TGTGCCAGCAGTGAAGCTCCGGGACAGGGGCCCTACGGCTACACCTTC.

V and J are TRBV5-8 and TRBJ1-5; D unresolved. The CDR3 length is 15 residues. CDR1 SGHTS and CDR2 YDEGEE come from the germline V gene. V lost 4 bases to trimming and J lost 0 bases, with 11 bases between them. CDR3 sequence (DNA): TGTGCCAGCAGCCCTTTGAGAAATAGCAATCAGCCCCAGCATTTT. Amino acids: CASSPLRNSNQPQHF.

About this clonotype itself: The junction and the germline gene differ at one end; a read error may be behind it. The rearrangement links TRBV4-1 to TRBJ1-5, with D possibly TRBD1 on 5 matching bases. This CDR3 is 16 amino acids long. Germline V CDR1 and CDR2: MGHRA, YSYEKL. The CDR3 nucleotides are TGCGCCAGCAGCCAGGGCCCCCCAGGAACGGGGCAGCCCCCGCATTTT. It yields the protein CASSQGPPGTGQPPHF.

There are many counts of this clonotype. This chain's CDR3 is CASSLNRVNQPQHF. The CDR3 coding sequence is TGTGCCAGCAGTCTGAACCGTGTTAACCAGCCCCAGCATTTT. The V call is TRBV28, the J call TRBJ1-5; D is unclear. CDR1 and CDR2 from the germline V gene are MDHEN and SYDVKM. This CDR3 spans 14 amino acids. V lost 5 bases, J lost 7 bases, and 15 bases lay in between. The full variable domain, rest sourced from reference TRBV28 and TRBJ1-5, is DVKVTQSSRYLVKRTGEKVFLECVQDMDHENMFWYRQDPGLGLRLIYFSYDVKMKEKGDIPEGYSVSREKKERFSLILESASTNQTSMYLCASSLNRVNQPQHFGDGTRLSIL.

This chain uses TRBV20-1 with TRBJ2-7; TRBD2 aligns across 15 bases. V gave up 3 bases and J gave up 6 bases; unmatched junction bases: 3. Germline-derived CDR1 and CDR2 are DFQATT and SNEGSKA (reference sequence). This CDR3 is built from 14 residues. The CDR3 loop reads CSARGTSGGSEQYF. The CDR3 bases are TGCAGTGCTAGGGGGACTAGCGGGGGGAGCGAGCAGTACTTC.

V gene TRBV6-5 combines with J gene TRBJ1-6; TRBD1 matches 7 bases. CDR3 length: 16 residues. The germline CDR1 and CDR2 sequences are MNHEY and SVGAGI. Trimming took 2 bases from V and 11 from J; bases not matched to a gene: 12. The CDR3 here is CASSYGRTGRGAPLHF. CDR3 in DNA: TGTGCCAGCAGTTACGGAAGGACAGGCCGAGGAGCACCCCTCCACTTT.

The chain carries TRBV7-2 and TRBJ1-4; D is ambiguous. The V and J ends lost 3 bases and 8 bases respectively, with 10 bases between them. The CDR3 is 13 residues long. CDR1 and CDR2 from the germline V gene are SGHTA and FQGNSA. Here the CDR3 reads CASSFSSGEKLFF. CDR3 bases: TGTGCCAGCAGCTTCAGTTCTGGAGAAAAACTGTTTTTT.

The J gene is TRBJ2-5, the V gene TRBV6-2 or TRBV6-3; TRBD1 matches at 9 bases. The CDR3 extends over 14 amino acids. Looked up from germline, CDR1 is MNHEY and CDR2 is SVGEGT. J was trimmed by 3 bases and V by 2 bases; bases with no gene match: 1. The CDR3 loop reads CASSYRDREETQYF. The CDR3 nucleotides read TGTGCCAGCAGTTACCGGGACAGGGAAGAGACCCAGTACTTC.